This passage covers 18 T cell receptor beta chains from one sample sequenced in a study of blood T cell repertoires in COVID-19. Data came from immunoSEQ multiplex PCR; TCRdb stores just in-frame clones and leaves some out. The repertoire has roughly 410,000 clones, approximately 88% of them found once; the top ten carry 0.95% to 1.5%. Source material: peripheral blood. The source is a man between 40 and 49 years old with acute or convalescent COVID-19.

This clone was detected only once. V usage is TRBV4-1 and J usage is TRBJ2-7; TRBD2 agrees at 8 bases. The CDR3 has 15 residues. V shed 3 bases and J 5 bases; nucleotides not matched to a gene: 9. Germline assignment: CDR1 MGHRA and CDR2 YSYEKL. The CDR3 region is CASSQRGADQDEQYF. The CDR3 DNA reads TGCGCCAGCAGCCAGCGGGGGGCTGATCAAGACGAGCAGTACTTC.

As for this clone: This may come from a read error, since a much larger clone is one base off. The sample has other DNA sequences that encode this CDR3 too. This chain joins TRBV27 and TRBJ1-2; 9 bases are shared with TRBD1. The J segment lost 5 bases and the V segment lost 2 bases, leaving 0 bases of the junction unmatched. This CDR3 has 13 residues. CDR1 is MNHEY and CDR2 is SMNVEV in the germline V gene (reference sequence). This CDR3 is CASSLGTGYGYTF. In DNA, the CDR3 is TGTGCCAGCAGTTTAGGGACAGGGTATGGCTACACCTTC.

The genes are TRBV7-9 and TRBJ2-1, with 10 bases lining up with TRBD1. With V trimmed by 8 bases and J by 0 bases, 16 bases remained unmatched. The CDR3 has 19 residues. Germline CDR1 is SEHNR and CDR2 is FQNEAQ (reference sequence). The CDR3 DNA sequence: TGTGCCAGCGGCCTCCCCAAACCGGACAGGGGGAGCTCCTACAATGAGCAGTTCTTC. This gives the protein CASGLPKPDRGSSYNEQFF.

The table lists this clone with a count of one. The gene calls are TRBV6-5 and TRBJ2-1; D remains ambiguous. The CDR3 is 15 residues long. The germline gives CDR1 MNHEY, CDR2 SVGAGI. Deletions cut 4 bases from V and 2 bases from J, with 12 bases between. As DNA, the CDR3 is TGTGCCAGCAGTTTAAATAGTCACCCCTACAATGAGCAGTTCTTC. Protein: CASSLNSHPYNEQFF.

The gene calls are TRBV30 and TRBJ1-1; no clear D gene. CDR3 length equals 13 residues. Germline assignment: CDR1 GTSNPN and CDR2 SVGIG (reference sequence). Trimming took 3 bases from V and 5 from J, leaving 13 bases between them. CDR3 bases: TGTGCCTGGAGCCCGGGTACCCGTACTGAAGCTTTCTTT. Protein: CAWSPGTRTEAFF.

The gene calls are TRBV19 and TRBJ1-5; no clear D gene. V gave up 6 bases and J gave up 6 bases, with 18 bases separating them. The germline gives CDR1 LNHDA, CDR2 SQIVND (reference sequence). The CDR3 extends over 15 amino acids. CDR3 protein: CASSLADGDGQPQHF. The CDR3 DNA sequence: TGTGCCAGTAGCCTAGCGGACGGGGATGGTCAGCCCCAGCATTTT. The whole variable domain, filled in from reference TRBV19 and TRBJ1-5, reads DGGITQSPKYLFRKEGQNVTLSCEQNLNHDAMYWYRQDPGQGLRLIYYSQIVNDFQKGDIAEGYSVSREKKESFPLTVTSAQKNPTAFYLCASSLADGDGQPQHFGDGTRLSIL.

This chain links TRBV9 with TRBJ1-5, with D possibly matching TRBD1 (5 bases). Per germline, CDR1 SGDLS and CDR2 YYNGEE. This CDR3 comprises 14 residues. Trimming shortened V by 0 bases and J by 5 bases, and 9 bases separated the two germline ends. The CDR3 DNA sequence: TGTGCCAGCAGCGTAGGACAGAAAGATCAGCCCCAGCATTTT. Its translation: CASSVGQKDQPQHF.

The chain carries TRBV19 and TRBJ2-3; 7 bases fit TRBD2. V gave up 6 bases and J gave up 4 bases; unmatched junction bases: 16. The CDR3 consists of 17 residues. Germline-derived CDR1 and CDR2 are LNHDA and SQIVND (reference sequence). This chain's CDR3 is CASSKSSGGEYPDTQYF. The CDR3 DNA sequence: TGTGCCAGTAGCAAGAGCTCGGGGGGAGAATACCCAGATACGCAGTATTTT.

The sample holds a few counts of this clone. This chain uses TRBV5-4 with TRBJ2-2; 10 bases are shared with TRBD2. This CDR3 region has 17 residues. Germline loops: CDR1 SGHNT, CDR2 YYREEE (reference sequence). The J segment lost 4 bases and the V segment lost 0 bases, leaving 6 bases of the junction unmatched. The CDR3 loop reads CASSLASGSSFTGELFF. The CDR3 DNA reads TGTGCCAGCAGCTTGGCTAGCGGGAGTTCATTCACCGGGGAGCTGTTTTTT.

CDR3 DNA: TGTGCCAGCAGCCAAGATCGGGCTAGCGGGACTAGAAATGAGCAGTTCTTC. As protein: CASSQDRASGTRNEQFF. The rearrangement uses TRBV14 and TRBJ2-1; 9 bases map to TRBD2. The germline CDR1 and CDR2 sequences are SGHDN and FVKESK. V dropped 0 bases and J dropped 7; count of bases not matched to a gene: 10. The CDR3 consists of 17 residues.

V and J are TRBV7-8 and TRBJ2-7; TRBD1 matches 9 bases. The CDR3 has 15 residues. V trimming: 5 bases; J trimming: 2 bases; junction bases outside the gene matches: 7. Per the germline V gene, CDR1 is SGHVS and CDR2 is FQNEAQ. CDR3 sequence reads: CASSARQGGPYEQYF. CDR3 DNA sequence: TGTGCCAGCAGCGCCCGACAGGGGGGCCCCTACGAGCAGTACTTC.

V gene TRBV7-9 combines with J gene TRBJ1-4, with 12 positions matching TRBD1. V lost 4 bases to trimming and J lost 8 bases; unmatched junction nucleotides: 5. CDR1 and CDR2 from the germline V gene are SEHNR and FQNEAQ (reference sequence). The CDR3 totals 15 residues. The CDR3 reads CASSSTGTGGEKLFF. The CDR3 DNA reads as TGTGCCAGCAGCTCCACCGGGACAGGGGGCGAAAAACTGTTTTTT.

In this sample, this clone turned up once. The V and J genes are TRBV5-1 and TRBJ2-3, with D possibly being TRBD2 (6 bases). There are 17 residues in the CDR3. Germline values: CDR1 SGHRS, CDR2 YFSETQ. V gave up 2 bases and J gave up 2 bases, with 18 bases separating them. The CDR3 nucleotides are TGCGCCAGCAGCTTCCAGCGGGCTTCACACATCACAGATACGCAGTATTTT. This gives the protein CASSFQRASHITDTQYF.

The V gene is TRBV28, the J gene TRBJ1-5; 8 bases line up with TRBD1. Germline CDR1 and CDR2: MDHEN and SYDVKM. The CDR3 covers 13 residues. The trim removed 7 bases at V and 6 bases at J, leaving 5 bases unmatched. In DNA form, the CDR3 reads TGTGCCAGCATGGCAGGGGGCGGTCAGCCCCAGCATTTT. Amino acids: CASMAGGGQPQHF.

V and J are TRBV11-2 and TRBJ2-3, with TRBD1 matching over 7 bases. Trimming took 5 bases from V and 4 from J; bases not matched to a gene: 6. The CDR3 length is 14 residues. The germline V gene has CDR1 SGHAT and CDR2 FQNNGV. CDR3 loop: CASSPGTAPDTQYF. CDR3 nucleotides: TGTGCCAGCAGCCCAGGGACAGCGCCAGATACGCAGTATTTT.

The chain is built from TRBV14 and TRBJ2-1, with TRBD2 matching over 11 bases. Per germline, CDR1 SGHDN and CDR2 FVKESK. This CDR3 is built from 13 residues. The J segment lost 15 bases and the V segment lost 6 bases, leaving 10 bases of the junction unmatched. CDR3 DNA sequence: TGTGCCAGCAGAGAAACTAGCGGGAGTAGTCTGTTCTTC. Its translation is CASRETSGSSLFF. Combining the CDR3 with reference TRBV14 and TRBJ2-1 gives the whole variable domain EAGVTQFPSHSVIEKGQTVTLRCDPISGHDNLYWYRRVMGKEIKFLLHFVKESKQDESGMPNNRFLAERTGGTYSTLKVQPAELEDSGVYFCASRETSGSSLFFGPGTRLTVL.

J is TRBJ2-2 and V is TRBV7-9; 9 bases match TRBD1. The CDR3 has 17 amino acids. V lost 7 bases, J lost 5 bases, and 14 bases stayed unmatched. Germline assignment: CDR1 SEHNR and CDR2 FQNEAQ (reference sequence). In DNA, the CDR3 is TGTGCCAGCATCCCTCCCATCCGGGACAGGGTGACCGGGGAGCTGTTTTTT. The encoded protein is CASIPPIRDRVTGELFF.

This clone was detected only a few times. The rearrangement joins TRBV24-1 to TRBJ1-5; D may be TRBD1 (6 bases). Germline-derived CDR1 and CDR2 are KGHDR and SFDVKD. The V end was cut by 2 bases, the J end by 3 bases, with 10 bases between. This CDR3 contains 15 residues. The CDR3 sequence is CATSDSDSPNQPQHF. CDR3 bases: TGTGCCACCAGTGATTCGGACAGCCCCAATCAGCCCCAGCATTTT.